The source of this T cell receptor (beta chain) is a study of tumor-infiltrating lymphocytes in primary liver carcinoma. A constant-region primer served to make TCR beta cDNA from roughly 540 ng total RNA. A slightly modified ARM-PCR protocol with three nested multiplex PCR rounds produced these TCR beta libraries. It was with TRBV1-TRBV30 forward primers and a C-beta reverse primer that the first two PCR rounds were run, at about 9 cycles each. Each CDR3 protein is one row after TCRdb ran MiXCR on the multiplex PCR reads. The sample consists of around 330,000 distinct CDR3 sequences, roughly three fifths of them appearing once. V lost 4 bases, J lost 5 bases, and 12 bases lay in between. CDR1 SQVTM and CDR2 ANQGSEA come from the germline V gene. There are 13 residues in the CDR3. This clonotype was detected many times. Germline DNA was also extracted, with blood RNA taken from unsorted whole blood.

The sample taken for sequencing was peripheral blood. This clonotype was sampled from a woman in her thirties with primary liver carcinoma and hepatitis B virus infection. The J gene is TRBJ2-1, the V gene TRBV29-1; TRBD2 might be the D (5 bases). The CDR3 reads CSVVPRVHNEQFF. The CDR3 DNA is TGCAGCGTTGTCCCGAGGGTCCACAATGAGCAGTTCTTC.